These T cell receptor beta chains were read from a single sample in a study of blood T cell repertoires in COVID-19. The assay was immunoSEQ multiplex PCR, and TCRdb's table has in-frame clones only and misses some. The table has about 27,000 clones, about four fifths seen once; the top ten hold more than 60%. Sequencing used peripheral blood. All receptors come from a man between 65 and 85 years old with acute or convalescent COVID-19. The CDR3 runs from the conserved cysteine through the conserved F or W. A D gene is named only where the DNA matches it firmly. Part of the rows lack a size; the others show once, few, many or a class for expanded clones.

J gene | D gene | V gene | clone size | CDR3 DNA | CDR3 protein
TRBJ2-7 | NA | TRBV10-3 | NA | TGTGCCATCAGTGACAAAGGGGAGGTGGACGAGCAGTACTTC | CAISDKGEVDEQYF
TRBJ1-5 | TRBD1 | TRBV19 | few | TGTGCCGGCTCGGGACAGGACAATCAGCCCCAGCATTTT | CAGSGQDNQPQHF
TRBJ2-7 | NA | TRBV18 | NA | TGTGCCAGCTCCAGAAACGATTCGCCCGAGCAGTACTTC | CASSRNDSPEQYF
TRBJ1-1 | NA | TRBV18 | NA | TGTGCCAGCTCACCAGGACAGACGAACACTGAAGCTTTCTTT | CASSPGQTNTEAFF
TRBJ2-7 | TRBD2 | TRBV7-2 | NA | TGTGCCAGCAGCTTAGGAGGGACTACTATAGGCGAGCAGTACTTC | CASSLGGTTIGEQYF
TRBJ1-2 | TRBD1 | TRBV5-1 | NA | TGCGCCAGCAGCTCGGGACAGCACGACTATGGCTACACCTTC | CASSSGQHDYGYTF
TRBJ1-6 | NA | TRBV27 | once | TGTGCCAGCAGTTTACGGGGTATACCCTATAATTCACCCCTCCACTTT | CASSLRGIPYNSPLHF
TRBJ2-1 | NA | TRBV3-1/TRBV3-2 | NA | TGTGCCAGCAGCCCTCGCGTCGTAAATGAGCAGTTCTTC | CASSPRVVNEQFF
TRBJ2-7 | NA | TRBV5-4 | NA | TGTGCCAGCAGCTTGGAAACACCTTCCTACGAGCAGTACTTC | CASSLETPSYEQYF
TRBJ2-1 | NA | TRBV5-1 | NA | TGCGCCAGCAGCTTGGATACACACAATGAGCAGTTCTTC | CASSLDTHNEQFF
TRBJ1-1 | TRBD1 | TRBV5-4 | once | TGTGCCAGCAGCTTGACTTCGACAGGGGAAGCTTTCTTT | CASSLTSTGEAFF
TRBJ2-7 | NA | TRBV11-2 | NA | TGTGCCAGCAGCTTTAGCCAGGGTCTATACGAGCAGTACTTC | CASSFSQGLYEQYF
TRBJ2-2 | NA | TRBV4-1 | NA | TGCGCCAGCAGCCAAGGGTTGGTCCAGGAAGGGGAGCTGTTTTTT | CASSQGLVQEGELFF
TRBJ1-2 | NA | TRBV5-1 | NA | TGCGCCAGCAGCTTGGATGGGACTTGGGACTATGGCTACACCTTC | CASSLDGTWDYGYTF
TRBJ2-1 | TRBD1 | TRBV6-5 | NA | TGTGCCAGCACCCTATTCGGGGACAGGGAATTCTTC | CASTLFGDREFF
TRBJ1-2 | NA | TRBV7-9 | NA | TGTGCCAGCAGCTTAGACAGGTCCCATGGCTACACCTTC | CASSLDRSHGYTF
TRBJ2-1 | TRBD2 | TRBV7-3 | NA | TGTGCCAGCAGCTTCCTGTCGACTAGCCGGGCGAATGAGCAGTTCTTC | CASSFLSTSRANEQFF
TRBJ1-3 | NA | TRBV30 | few | TGTGCCTGGAGCTCCGACACCGGCCCAGTGCACACCATATATTTT | CAWSSDTGPVHTIYF
TRBJ2-3 | TRBD2 | TRBV10-3 | NA | TGTGCCACGAGGACTAGCGGGTCCACAGATACGCAGTATTTT | CATRTSGSTDTQYF
TRBJ2-2 | TRBD2 | TRBV27 | NA | TGTGCCAGCAGTTTTGAGGGACTAGCGGGTTCGAACACCGGGGAGCTGTTTTTT | CASSFEGLAGSNTGELFF
TRBJ1-3 | NA | TRBV19 | NA | TGTGCCAGTGGCGGGAGACCGGGAAACACCATATATTTT | CASGGRPGNTIYF
TRBJ1-4 | NA | TRBV11-2 | few | TGTGCCAGCAGCTTACGGTCCATTAATGAAAAACTGTTTTTT | CASSLRSINEKLFF
TRBJ1-5 | NA | TRBV4-1 | NA | TGCGCCAGCAGCTCTCAGGGGAGCTATAGCAATCAGCCCCAGCATTTT | CASSSQGSYSNQPQHF
TRBJ2-1 | NA | TRBV11-3 | NA | TGTGCCAGCAGCCCCAGAAGAAGACAGCCCTACAATGAGCAGTTCTTC | CASSPRRRQPYNEQFF
TRBJ2-7 | TRBD2 | TRBV9 | NA | TGTGCCAGCAGCGTGGCTAGCGGGGGCGCGCAGTACTTC | CASSVASGGAQYF
TRBJ2-1 | NA | TRBV11-3 | NA | TGTGCCAGCAGCCTGGGGGGTAGAAATGAGCAGTTCTTC | CASSLGGRNEQFF
TRBJ2-5 | NA | TRBV7-3 | NA | TGTGCCAGCAGCTTAGAAGGACATAGACAAGAGACCCAGTACTTC | CASSLEGHRQETQYF
TRBJ2-3 | TRBD2 | TRBV14 | NA | TGTGCCAGCAGCCAAGAACGGACTAGCGGGACAGATACGCAGTATTTT | CASSQERTSGTDTQYF
TRBJ1-2 | TRBD1 | TRBV6-1 | NA | TGTGCCAGCAGTGAAGCTGCCGGGACAGTTTATGGCTACACCTTC | CASSEAAGTVYGYTF
TRBJ1-6 | NA | TRBV19 | once | TGTGCCAGTAGCACAGATATCCCAAATTCACCCCTCCACTTT | CASSTDIPNSPLHF
TRBJ2-3 | TRBD2 | TRBV18 | NA | TGTGCCAGCTCACCGGGGACTAGCGGGAGGACGGATACGCAGTATTTT | CASSPGTSGRTDTQYF
TRBJ2-1 | TRBD2 | TRBV9 | NA | TGTGCCAGCAGCGACGGGACTAGCTCCTACAATGAGCAGTTCTTC | CASSDGTSSYNEQFF
TRBJ2-1 | TRBD2 | TRBV6-1 | NA | TGTGCCAGCAGTGAAGCCGCACTAGCGGGGGCCGATGAGCAGTTCTTC | CASSEAALAGADEQFF
TRBJ1-2 | NA | TRBV30 | NA | TGTGCCTTCGAAGGAGGGATCTGGGGCTATGGCTACACCTTC | CAFEGGIWGYGYTF
TRBJ1-2 | NA | TRBV6-1 | NA | TGTGCCAGCAGTGGACCCGGGACAAACATAGGTGGCTACACCTTC | CASSGPGTNIGGYTF